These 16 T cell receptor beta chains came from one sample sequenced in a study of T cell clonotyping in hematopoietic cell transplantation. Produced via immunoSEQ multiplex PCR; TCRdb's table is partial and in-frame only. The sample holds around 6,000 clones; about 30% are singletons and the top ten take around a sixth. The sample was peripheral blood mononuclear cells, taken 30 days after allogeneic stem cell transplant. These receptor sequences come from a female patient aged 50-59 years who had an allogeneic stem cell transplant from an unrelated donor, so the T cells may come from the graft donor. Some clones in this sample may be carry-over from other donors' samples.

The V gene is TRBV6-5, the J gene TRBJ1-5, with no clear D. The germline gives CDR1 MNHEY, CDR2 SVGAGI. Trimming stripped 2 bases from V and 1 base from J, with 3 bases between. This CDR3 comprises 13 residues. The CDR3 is CASSYNSNQPQHF. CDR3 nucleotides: TGTGCCAGCAGTTACAACAGCAATCAGCCCCAGCATTTT.

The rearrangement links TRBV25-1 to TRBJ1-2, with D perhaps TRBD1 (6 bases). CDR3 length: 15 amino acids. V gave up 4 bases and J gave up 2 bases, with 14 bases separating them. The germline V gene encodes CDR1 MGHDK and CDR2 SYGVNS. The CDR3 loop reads CASSGGHRMNYGYTF. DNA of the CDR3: TGTGCCAGCAGTGGGGGACACCGAATGAACTATGGCTACACCTTC.

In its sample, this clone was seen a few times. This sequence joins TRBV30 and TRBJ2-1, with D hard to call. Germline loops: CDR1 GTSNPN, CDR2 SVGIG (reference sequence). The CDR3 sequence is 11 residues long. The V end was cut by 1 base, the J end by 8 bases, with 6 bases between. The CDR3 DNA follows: TGTGCCTGGAGTGGTTTGTATGAGCAGTTCTTC. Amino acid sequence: CAWSGLYEQFF. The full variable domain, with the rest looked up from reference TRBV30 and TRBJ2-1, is SQTIHQWPATLVQPVGSPLSLECTVEGTSNPNLYWYRQAAGRGLQLLFYSVGIGQISSEVPQNLSASRPQDRQFILSSKKLLLSDSGFYLCAWSGLYEQFFGPGTRLTVL.

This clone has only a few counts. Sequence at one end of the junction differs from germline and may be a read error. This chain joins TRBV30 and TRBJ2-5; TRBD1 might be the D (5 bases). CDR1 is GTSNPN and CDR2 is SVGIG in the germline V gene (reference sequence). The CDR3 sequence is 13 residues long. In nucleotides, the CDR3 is TGTGCCTCCCTGCCCGCAGGGCAAGAGGCCCAGTACTTC. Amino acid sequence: CASLPAGQEAQYF.

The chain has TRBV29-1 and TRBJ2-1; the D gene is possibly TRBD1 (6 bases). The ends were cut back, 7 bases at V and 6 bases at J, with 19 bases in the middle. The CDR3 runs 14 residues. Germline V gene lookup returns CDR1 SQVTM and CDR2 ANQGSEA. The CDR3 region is CSATGSGFGNEQFF. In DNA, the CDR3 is TGCAGCGCCACAGGGTCTGGTTTCGGCAATGAGCAGTTCTTC.

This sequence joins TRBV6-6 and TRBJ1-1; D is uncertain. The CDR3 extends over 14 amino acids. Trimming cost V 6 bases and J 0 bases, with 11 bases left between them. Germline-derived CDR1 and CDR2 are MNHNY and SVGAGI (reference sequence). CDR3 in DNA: TGTGCCAGCAGCTGGGAGCAGTTGAACACTGAAGCTTTCTTT. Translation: CASSWEQLNTEAFF.

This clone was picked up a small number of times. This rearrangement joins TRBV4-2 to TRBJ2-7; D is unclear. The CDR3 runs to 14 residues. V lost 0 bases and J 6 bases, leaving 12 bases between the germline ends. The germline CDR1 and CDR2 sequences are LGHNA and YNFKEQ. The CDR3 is CASSQDRLLPEQYF. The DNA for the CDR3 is TGTGCCAGCAGCCAAGATAGACTCCTCCCCGAGCAGTACTTC.

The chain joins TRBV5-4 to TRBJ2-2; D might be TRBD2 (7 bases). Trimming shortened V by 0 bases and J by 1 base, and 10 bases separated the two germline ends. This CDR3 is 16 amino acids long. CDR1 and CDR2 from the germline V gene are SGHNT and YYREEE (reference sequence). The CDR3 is CASSLGRGLNTGELFF. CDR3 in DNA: TGTGCCAGCAGCTTGGGGCGGGGGCTGAACACCGGGGAGCTGTTTTTT.

The DNA for the CDR3 is TGTGCCTGGAGTGTAGACACTGAAGCTTTCTTT. It yields the protein CAWSVDTEAFF. The chain links TRBV30 to TRBJ1-1, with D hard to call. The length of the CDR3 is 11 residues. Germline values: CDR1 GTSNPN, CDR2 SVGIG (reference sequence). V dropped 0 bases and J dropped 3 bases, with 2 bases sitting between them.

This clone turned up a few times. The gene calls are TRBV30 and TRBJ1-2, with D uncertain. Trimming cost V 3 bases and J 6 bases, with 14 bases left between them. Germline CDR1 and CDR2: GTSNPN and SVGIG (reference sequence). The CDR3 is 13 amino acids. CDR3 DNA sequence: TGTGCCTGGAGCCTAGACTCAGGCGATGGCTACACCTTC. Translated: CAWSLDSGDGYTF. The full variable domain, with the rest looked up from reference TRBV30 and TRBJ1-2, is SQTIHQWPATLVQPVGSPLSLECTVEGTSNPNLYWYRQAAGRGLQLLFYSVGIGQISSEVPQNLSASRPQDRQFILSSKKLLLSDSGFYLCAWSLDSGDGYTFGSGTRLTVV.

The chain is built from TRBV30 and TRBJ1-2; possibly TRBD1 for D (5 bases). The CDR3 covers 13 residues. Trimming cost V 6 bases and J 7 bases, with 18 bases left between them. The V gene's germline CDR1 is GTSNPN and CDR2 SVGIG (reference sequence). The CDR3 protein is CACPRRGFRGYTF. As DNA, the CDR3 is TGTGCCTGCCCAAGGAGGGGTTTTCGTGGCTACACCTTC.

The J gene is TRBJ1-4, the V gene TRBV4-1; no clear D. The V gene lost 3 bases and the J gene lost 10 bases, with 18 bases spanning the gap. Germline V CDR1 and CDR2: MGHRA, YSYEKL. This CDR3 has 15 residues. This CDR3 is CASSHTSWGSGKLFF. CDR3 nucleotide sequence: TGCGCCAGCAGCCACACCTCCTGGGGTTCAGGAAAACTGTTTTTT.

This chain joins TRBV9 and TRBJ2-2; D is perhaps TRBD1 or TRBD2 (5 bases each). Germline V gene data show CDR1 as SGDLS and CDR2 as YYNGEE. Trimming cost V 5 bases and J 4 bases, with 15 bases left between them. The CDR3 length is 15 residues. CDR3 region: CASRSSAGATGELFF. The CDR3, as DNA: TGTGCCAGCAGATCTAGTGCCGGGGCCACCGGGGAGCTGTTTTTT.

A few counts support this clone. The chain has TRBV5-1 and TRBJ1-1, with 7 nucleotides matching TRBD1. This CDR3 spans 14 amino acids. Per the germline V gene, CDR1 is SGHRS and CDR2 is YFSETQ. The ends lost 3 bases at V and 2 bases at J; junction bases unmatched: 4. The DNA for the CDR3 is TGCGCCAGCAGCTCGGGACAGCCTAACACTGAAGCTTTCTTT. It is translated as CASSSGQPNTEAFF.

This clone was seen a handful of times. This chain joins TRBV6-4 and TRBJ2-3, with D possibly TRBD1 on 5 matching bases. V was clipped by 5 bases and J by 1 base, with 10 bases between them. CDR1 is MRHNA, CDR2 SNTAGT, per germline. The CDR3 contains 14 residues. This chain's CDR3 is CASSPGHGTDTQYF. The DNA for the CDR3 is TGTGCCAGCAGTCCAGGGCACGGCACAGATACGCAGTATTTT.

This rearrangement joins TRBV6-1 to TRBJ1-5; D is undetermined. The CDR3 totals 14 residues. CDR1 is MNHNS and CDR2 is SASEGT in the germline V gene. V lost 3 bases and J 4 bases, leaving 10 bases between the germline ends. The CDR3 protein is CASSDGRENQPQHF. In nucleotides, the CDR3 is TGTGCCAGCAGTGACGGACGGGAGAATCAGCCCCAGCATTTT.